The TCR beta chain under discussion was sequenced for a study of blood T cell repertoires in COVID-19 (TCRdb year 2020). With respect to the entire study: Collaborator samples came from the United States, Italy and Spain and covered acute and convalescent phases of COVID-19. The material from the prospective study consisted of cDNA or gDNA derived from T cells, B-cell-depleted T cells, or PBMCs. Subjects who had been exposed to COVID-19, were actively infected with it, or had recovered from it provided the deeply sampled blood TCRbeta repertoires that made up the dataset. The repertoires were released in a freely available public database meant as a resource for research on the immune response to SARS-CoV-2. Samples came from the ongoing ImmuneRACE study (first 160 participants) plus 1,254 subjects from 6 global collaborators. Nearly every sample came with metadata listing a de-identified subject ID, COVID-19 status, age in years and sex. Where available, HLA class I and class II types were taken from metadata supplied by the sample provider and were not determined by assay-based typing.

The CDR3, cysteine through phenylalanine, is 13 amino acids long. This entry keeps only the CDR3 DNA: 39 bases, framed from base 1. V and J lose 2 bases and 7 bases, and a span of 9 bases separates them. Per the germline V gene (reference sequence), MNHNY is the CDR1 and SVGAGI is the CDR2. The immunoSEQ Assay, a bias-controlled multiplex PCR, was used to amplify TCRbeta CDR3 regions from genomic DNA. Per the authors' processing: Nucleated cell counts per sample were estimated from amplification of reference gene primers within the assay. Sequence reads were collapsed and filtered to measure the absolute abundance of every unique TCRbeta CDR3 rearrangement. For each sample, productive Simpson clonality was calculated by taking the square root of Simpson's diversity index across productive rearrangements. TCRdb provides this immuneACCESS table in a form limited to in-frame rearrangements. Some clones are lacking; in checked studies, under half of them reflect an unresolved V gene, and why the rest are absent is not known. Clone size and V and J calls were adopted from that table, with D and trimming inferred from the DNA. This sample is represented by 65,000 to 80,000 clones; 86% of them were singletons. The ten top clones hold under 20% of the sample.

With respect to this clone: Which antigen it targets is not known. The sample holds no much larger clone one base away, and base qualities are not on file.

Whole blood was collected in K2EDTA tubes by collaborating institutions according to the institutions' own protocols. For TCRbeta analysis, collaborators shipped samples as frozen whole blood, isolated PBMCs, or DNA extracted from either of those sample types. General study outcomes and caveats: Clinical and demographic metadata were provided uncurated, with the amount varying by source and participant.

The sequencing sample was made of peripheral blood. The sequence derives from an elderly man in a cohort sampled during active COVID-19. The chain joins TRBV6-6 to TRBJ2-1; a tentative D match to TRBD2 spans 6 bases. The CDR3 loop reads CASSYAGRNEQFF. The DNA sequence is as follows: TGTGCCAGCAGTTACGCGGGGCGGAATGAGCAGTTCTTC.